Here is one TCR beta chain with its context. In the original analysis: Quantification of nucleated cells was approximated via reference gene primer amplification. Clones were read by immunoSEQ multiplex PCR, and TCRdb kept only the in-frame ones, dropping some. V, J and clone size are those of that table, while D and trimming were read from the DNA. The sample lists over 95,000 clones, around nine tenths seen once, with roughly 8.9% in the top ten. The data belong to a study of blood T cell repertoires in COVID-19. Study-wide background: Donors in the United States, Italy and Spain gave samples during acute or convalescent COVID-19. Nucleic acid was either cDNA or gDNA, and it came from T cells, B-cell-depleted T cells, or PBMCs.

The CDR3 covers 15 residues. Trimming took off 1 base at V and 6 bases at J, with 12 bases between the two ends. The V gene's germline CDR1 is SEHNR and CDR2 FQNEAQ (reference sequence). This chain uses TRBV7-9 with TRBJ2-2, with D possibly being TRBD2 (6 bases). The source material was peripheral blood. The sequence was obtained from a woman aged 70-85 years who had recovered from COVID-19. CDR3 in DNA: TGTGCCAGCAGCTTAGATCCTAGCGATGCCGGGGAGCTGTTTTTT. This gives the protein CASSLDPSDAGELFF.